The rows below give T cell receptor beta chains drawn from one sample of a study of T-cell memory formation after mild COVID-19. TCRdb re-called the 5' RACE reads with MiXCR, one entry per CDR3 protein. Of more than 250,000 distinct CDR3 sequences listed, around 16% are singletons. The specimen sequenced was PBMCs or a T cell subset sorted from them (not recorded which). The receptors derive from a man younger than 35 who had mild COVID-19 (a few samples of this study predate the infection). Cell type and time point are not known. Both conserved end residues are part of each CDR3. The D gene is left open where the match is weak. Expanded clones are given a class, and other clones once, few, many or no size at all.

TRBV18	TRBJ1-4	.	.	CASSPRGPNEKLFF	TGTGCCAGCTCACCACGGGGGCCAAATGAAAAACTGTTTTTT
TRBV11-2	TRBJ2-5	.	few	CASSETLQETQYF	TGTGCCAGCAGCGAGACACTGCAAGAGACCCAGTACTTC
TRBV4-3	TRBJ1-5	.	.	CASRDAYYSNQPQHF	TGCGCCAGCCGGGACGCATATTATAGCAATCAGCCCCAGCATTTT
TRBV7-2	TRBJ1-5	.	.	CASSTDPLGGQPQHF	TGTGCCAGCAGCACGGACCCTCTGGGGGGTCAGCCCCAGCATTTT
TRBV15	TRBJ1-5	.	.	CATSRLSRVAPFSNQPQHF	TGTGCCACCAGCAGACTATCTCGGGTTGCTCCCTTCAGCAATCAGCCCCAGCATTTT
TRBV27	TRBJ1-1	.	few	CASSKGQSEAFF	TGTGCCAGCAGTAAAGGACAGAGTGAAGCTTTCTTT
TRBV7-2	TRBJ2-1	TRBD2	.	CASNPRGTSGGPKYNEQFF	TGTGCCAGCAACCCCAGGGGGACTAGCGGGGGCCCCAAATACAATGAGCAGTTCTTC
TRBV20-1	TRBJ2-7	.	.	CSASSATYEQYF	TGCAGTGCTAGCAGCGCGACCTACGAGCAGTACTTC
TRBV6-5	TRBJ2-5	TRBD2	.	CASSLTSGGYQETQYF	TGTGCCAGCAGCCTAACTAGCGGGGGGTACCAAGAGACCCAGTACTTC
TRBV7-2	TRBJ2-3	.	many	CASSSGLLPDTQYF	TGTGCCAGCAGCTCCGGACTGCTGCCAGATACGCAGTATTTT
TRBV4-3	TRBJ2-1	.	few	CASSQLRRGEQFF	TGCGCCAGCAGCCAACTCCGACGGGGTGAGCAGTTCTTC
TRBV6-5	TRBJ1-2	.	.	CASSATGYGDSYGYTF	TGTGCCAGCAGTGCCACAGGGTATGGTGATAGCTATGGCTACACCTTC
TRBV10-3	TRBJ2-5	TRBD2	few	CAISERLAGGESETQYF	TGTGCCATCAGTGAGCGGCTAGCGGGGGGCGAGTCAGAGACCCAGTACTTC
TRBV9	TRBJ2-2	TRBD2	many	CASSVDGLAAGELFF	TGTGCCAGCAGCGTAGATGGACTAGCGGCCGGGGAGCTGTTTTTT
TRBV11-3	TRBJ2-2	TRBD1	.	CASSDTVTGANTGELFF	TGTGCCAGCAGCGATACAGTGACAGGGGCGAACACCGGGGAGCTGTTTTTT
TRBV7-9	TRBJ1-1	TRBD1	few	CASSPPDRVTEAFF	TGTGCCAGCAGCCCACCTGACAGGGTAACTGAAGCTTTCTTT
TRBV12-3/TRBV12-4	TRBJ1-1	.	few	CASSFGFMNTEAFF	TGTGCCAGCAGTTTTGGCTTCATGAACACTGAAGCTTTCTTT
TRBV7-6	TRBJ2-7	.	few	CASSHAPPGEQYF	TGTGCCAGCAGCCACGCACCCCCGGGCGAGCAGTACTTC
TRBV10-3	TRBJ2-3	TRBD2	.	CAISDSGTSMDTQYF	TGTGCCATCAGTGATTCCGGGACTAGCATGGATACGCAGTATTTT
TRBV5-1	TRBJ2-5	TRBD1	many	CASSSPQGERKTQYF	TGCGCCAGCAGCTCACCACAGGGGGAGAGGAAGACCCAGTACTTC
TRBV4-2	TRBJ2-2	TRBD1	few	CASSRQGSDTGELFF	TGTGCCAGCAGTCGACAGGGGTCGGACACCGGGGAGCTGTTTTTT
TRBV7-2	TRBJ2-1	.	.	CASNTVGGSIYNEQFF	TGTGCCAGCAACACTGTGGGGGGATCAATATACAATGAGCAGTTCTTC
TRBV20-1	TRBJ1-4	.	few	CSAREGAREKLFF	TGCAGTGCTAGAGAGGGGGCGAGGGAAAAACTGTTTTTT
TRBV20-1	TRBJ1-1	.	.	CSASPYRDTEAFF	TGCAGTGCTAGCCCGTATCGGGACACTGAAGCTTTCTTT
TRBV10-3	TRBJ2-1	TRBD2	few	CAIQGTSGNYNEQFF	TGTGCCATTCAAGGGACTAGCGGGAACTACAATGAGCAGTTCTTC
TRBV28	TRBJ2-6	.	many	CASSLGNSGANVLTF	TGTGCCAGCAGTTTAGGGAACTCTGGGGCCAACGTCCTGACTTTC
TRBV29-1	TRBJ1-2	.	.	CSVEGWRGSGYTF	TGCAGCGTTGAAGGATGGCGGGGGAGCGGCTACACCTTC
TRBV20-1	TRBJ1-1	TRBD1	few	CSAVITGGSTEAFF	TGCAGTGCCGTGATTACAGGGGGAAGCACTGAAGCTTTCTTT
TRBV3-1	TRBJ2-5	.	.	CASSRLGRGDQETQYF	TGTGCCAGCAGCCGCCTGGGTCGCGGGGACCAAGAGACCCAGTACTTC
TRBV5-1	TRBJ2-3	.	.	CASSLSTVREADTQYF	TGCGCCAGCAGCTTGAGTACGGTCAGGGAGGCAGATACGCAGTATTTT